Listed below are T cell receptor beta chains from one sample, sequenced in a study of T cells after yellow fever vaccination. TCRdb re-called the 5' RACE reads through MiXCR, storing one row per CDR3 protein. The data show a few hundred thousand distinct CDR3 sequences, with 6.9% seen just once and 0.85% held by the top ten. The source material was CD4+ T cells sorted from PBMCs, sampled 15 days after the yellow fever booster vaccination. These TCRs come from a man aged 30 to 39 who received the YFV17D yellow fever vaccine. Each CDR3 is given with its conserved first and last residue. A D gene is named only where the DNA matches it firmly. The size entry is marked missing in some rows and otherwise reads once, few, many or a size class.

CDR3nt: TGCAGTGGAGGACTAGCGGGATACAATGAGCAGTTCTTC; CDR3aa: CSGGLAGYNEQFF; j_gene: TRBJ2-1; d_gene: TRBD2; v_gene: TRBV20-1; abundance: few; len: 13
CDR3nt: TGTGCCAGCCGACAGGGGTGGGCTGGGGAGCTGTTTTTT; CDR3aa: CASRQGWAGELFF; j_gene: TRBJ2-2; d_gene: TRBD1; v_gene: TRBV28; abundance: many; len: 13
CDR3nt: TGCGCCAGCAGCCAAGAACCAAGACCGAGTGAAGCTTTCTTT; CDR3aa: CASSQEPRPSEAFF; j_gene: TRBJ1-1; d_gene: NA; v_gene: TRBV4-3; abundance: many; len: 14
CDR3nt: TGTGCCACCAGCAGAGCTCCAGGGAGCACAGATACGCAGTATTTT; CDR3aa: CATSRAPGSTDTQYF; j_gene: TRBJ2-3; d_gene: NA; v_gene: TRBV15; abundance: NA; len: 15
CDR3nt: TGTGCCAGCAGTCACGACAGGGGGCCCTACAATGAGCAGTTCTTC; CDR3aa: CASSHDRGPYNEQFF; j_gene: TRBJ2-1; d_gene: TRBD1; v_gene: TRBV6-2/TRBV6-3; abundance: NA; len: 15
CDR3nt: TGCGCCAGCAGCCAGAGGGCAGGGAGCTCCTACGAGCAGTACTTC; CDR3aa: CASSQRAGSSYEQYF; j_gene: TRBJ2-7; d_gene: NA; v_gene: TRBV4-3; abundance: few; len: 15
CDR3nt: TGTGCCAGCAGCTGGAGGCAGGGGAACACAGATACGCAGTATTTT; CDR3aa: CASSWRQGNTDTQYF; j_gene: TRBJ2-3; d_gene: NA; v_gene: TRBV7-2; abundance: NA; len: 15
CDR3nt: TGTGCCAGCAGCCCGGCTGGCTGGGACGAGCAGTACTTC; CDR3aa: CASSPAGWDEQYF; j_gene: TRBJ2-7; d_gene: NA; v_gene: TRBV7-2; abundance: few; len: 13
CDR3nt: TGCGCCAGCAGCAATAGACAGGGAGTGGAGACCCAGTACTTC; CDR3aa: CASSNRQGVETQYF; j_gene: TRBJ2-5; d_gene: TRBD1; v_gene: TRBV5-1; abundance: many; len: 14
CDR3nt: TGTGCCAGCAGTTTCAGGGGGCGCGGAATAGATACGCAGTATTTT; CDR3aa: CASSFRGRGIDTQYF; j_gene: TRBJ2-3; d_gene: TRBD1; v_gene: TRBV27; abundance: few; len: 15
CDR3nt: TGTGCCACCAGTAGCGGGAGCCCCCTCGAGCAGTACTTC; CDR3aa: CATSSGSPLEQYF; j_gene: TRBJ2-7; d_gene: TRBD2; v_gene: TRBV27; abundance: few; len: 13
CDR3nt: TGCGCCAGCAGCTTAGGGACTAGCAATGAGCAGTTCTTC; CDR3aa: CASSLGTSNEQFF; j_gene: TRBJ2-1; d_gene: TRBD2; v_gene: TRBV5-1; abundance: few; len: 13
CDR3nt: TGTGCCAGCAGCTTAGCGCTATGGGCCTCTGGGGCCAACGTCCTGACTTTC; CDR3aa: CASSLALWASGANVLTF; j_gene: TRBJ2-6; d_gene: NA; v_gene: TRBV7-2; abundance: few; len: 17
CDR3nt: TGTGCCAGCAGCCAAGTCTCTCTAGCGGGGGTCTCCTACGAGCAGTACTTC; CDR3aa: CASSQVSLAGVSYEQYF; j_gene: TRBJ2-7; d_gene: TRBD2; v_gene: TRBV3-1; abundance: NA; len: 17
CDR3nt: TGTGCCAGCAGTTTATCGTACAAAGAGACCCAGTACTTC; CDR3aa: CASSLSYKETQYF; j_gene: TRBJ2-5; d_gene: NA; v_gene: TRBV27; abundance: NA; len: 13
CDR3nt: TGTGCCAGCAGCTTCCGGGACAGGGGTGCGCCCCAGCATTTT; CDR3aa: CASSFRDRGAPQHF; j_gene: TRBJ1-5; d_gene: TRBD1; v_gene: TRBV7-2; abundance: many; len: 14
CDR3nt: TGTGCCAGCACATGGGACAGGGGCACAGATACGCAGTATTTT; CDR3aa: CASTWDRGTDTQYF; j_gene: TRBJ2-3; d_gene: TRBD1; v_gene: TRBV6-1; abundance: many; len: 14
CDR3nt: TGCGCCAGCAGCTTGGAACTAGTGGTAGGCGAGCAGTACTTC; CDR3aa: CASSLELVVGEQYF; j_gene: TRBJ2-7; d_gene: NA; v_gene: TRBV5-1; abundance: NA; len: 14
CDR3nt: TGCGCCAGCAGCCCCTCGGGCGGGATGATAGATACGCAGTATTTT; CDR3aa: CASSPSGGMIDTQYF; j_gene: TRBJ2-3; d_gene: NA; v_gene: TRBV4-3; abundance: few; len: 15
CDR3nt: TGTGCCAGCAGCGGCCTAGCGGGCACCTACAATGAGCAGTTCTTC; CDR3aa: CASSGLAGTYNEQFF; j_gene: TRBJ2-1; d_gene: TRBD2; v_gene: TRBV6-1; abundance: NA; len: 15
CDR3nt: TGCGCCAGCAGCTTGACCCAGGCTGGGGCCAACGTCCTGACTTTC; CDR3aa: CASSLTQAGANVLTF; j_gene: TRBJ2-6; d_gene: NA; v_gene: TRBV5-1; abundance: many; len: 15
CDR3nt: TGTGCCTGGAGTGAGGAACTAGGATCGAACACCGGGGAGCTGTTTTTT; CDR3aa: CAWSEELGSNTGELFF; j_gene: TRBJ2-2; d_gene: NA; v_gene: TRBV30; abundance: NA; len: 16
CDR3nt: TGTGCCAGCAGCGTACGAGCGGGAGGACGCTACGAGCAGTACTTC; CDR3aa: CASSVRAGGRYEQYF; j_gene: TRBJ2-7; d_gene: TRBD2; v_gene: TRBV9; abundance: NA; len: 15
CDR3nt: TGTGCCTGGGCACACGGGACAGCCCAAGAGACCCAGTACTTC; CDR3aa: CAWAHGTAQETQYF; j_gene: TRBJ2-5; d_gene: TRBD1; v_gene: TRBV30; abundance: many; len: 14
CDR3nt: TGTGCCAGCAGCTTGGCCGGGGGTGGCCGGGAGACCCAGTACTTC; CDR3aa: CASSLAGGGRETQYF; j_gene: TRBJ2-5; d_gene: NA; v_gene: TRBV5-6; abundance: few; len: 15
CDR3nt: TGTGCCAGCCGACAGGGAATAGATACGCAGTATTTT; CDR3aa: CASRQGIDTQYF; j_gene: TRBJ2-3; d_gene: TRBD1; v_gene: TRBV28; abundance: NA; len: 12
CDR3nt: TGCAGCGCCGGGGAAGGGACAGATACGCAGTATTTT; CDR3aa: CSAGEGTDTQYF; j_gene: TRBJ2-3; d_gene: NA; v_gene: TRBV29-1; abundance: many; len: 12